The 25 T cell receptor beta chains below come from one sample, sequenced in a study of cytomegalovirus exposure and HLA in healthy donors. This PCR relied on a set of 60 Vbeta primers and 13 Jbeta primers. Generated by immunoSEQ multiplex PCR, the TCRdb table keeps only in-frame clones and is missing some. The sample contains more than 95,000 clones, around 79% of which appear only once. Sample: PBMCs. The receptors stem from a man in his 60s in good health and CMV-seropositive.

The chain combines TRBV9 with TRBJ2-1; D may be TRBD2 (6 bases). CDR1 and CDR2 from the germline V gene are SGDLS and YYNGEE. The CDR3 is 15 amino acids. V was trimmed by 0 bases and J by 4 bases, leaving 11 bases between them. The CDR3 DNA follows: TGTGCCAGCAGCGTAGATCTAGCGCATTACAATGAGCAGTTCTTC. This sequence encodes CASSVDLAHYNEQFF.

This chain connects TRBV7-6 to TRBJ1-3; 7 bases fit TRBD1. Germline CDR1 and CDR2: SGHVS and FNYEAQ. Losses at the gene ends were 1 base for V and 0 bases for J; bases not matched to a gene: 12. This CDR3 region has 19 residues. CDR3 sequence (DNA): TGTGCCAGCAGCTTAGTGGGGTCGGACAGGACCCTCTCTGGAAACACCATATATTTT. Encoded protein: CASSLVGSDRTLSGNTIYF.

This clone was seen once. The chain couples TRBV6-1 to TRBJ2-3; the D gene is possibly TRBD2 (7 bases). Germline CDR1 is MNHNS and CDR2 is SASEGT. Trimming took off 6 bases at V and 0 bases at J, with 13 bases between the two ends. CDR3 length: 15 amino acids. The CDR3 region has the DNA TGTGCCAGCAGGGAGGGGGGGTCTAGCACAGATACGCAGTATTTT. Translated, it gives CASREGGSSTDTQYF.

J is TRBJ2-5 and V is TRBV19, with TRBD2 matching over 7 bases. V gave up 3 bases and J gave up 2 bases; unmatched junction bases: 9. In germline, CDR1 is LNHDA, CDR2 SQIVND (reference sequence). The CDR3 covers 16 residues. The DNA for the CDR3 is TGTGCCAGTAGTATTCTAAGAAGCGGGAAACAAGAGACCCAGTACTTC. Its translation: CASSILRSGKQETQYF.

This chain uses TRBV6-1 with TRBJ2-3; perhaps TRBD1 as D (6 bases). V lost 6 bases and J 0 bases, leaving 10 bases between the germline ends. From germline, CDR1 is MNHNS and CDR2 SASEGT. This CDR3 region has 14 residues. CDR3 loop: CASRRTASTDTQYF. Written as DNA, the CDR3 is TGTGCCAGCAGAAGGACAGCTAGCACAGATACGCAGTATTTT.

The gene calls are TRBV7-9 and TRBJ1-3; 8 nucleotides align to TRBD1. Germline V gene lookup returns CDR1 SEHNR and CDR2 FQNEAQ (reference sequence). CDR3 length: 17 amino acids. J gave up 1 base and V 5 bases, and 10 bases lay outside the gene matches. CDR3 region: CASSPRWTGPSGNTIYF. The DNA for the CDR3 is TGTGCCAGCAGCCCCCGCTGGACAGGGCCTTCTGGAAACACCATATATTTT.

V is TRBV19 and J is TRBJ2-7, with a tentative D call TRBD1 (6 bases). CDR3 size: 13 residues. The germline V gene has CDR1 LNHDA and CDR2 SQIVND (reference sequence). The V gene lost 6 bases and the J gene lost 6 bases, with 15 bases spanning the gap. This CDR3 reads CASSPGQAVEQYF. Here the CDR3 DNA reads TGTGCCAGTAGCCCGGGACAAGCGGTCGAGCAGTACTTC.

Only a few counts were recorded for this clone. The chain uses TRBV10-3 and TRBJ2-1, with 10 bases identical to TRBD1. Germline CDR1 and CDR2: ENHRY and SYGVKD. The trim removed 5 bases at V and 5 bases at J, leaving 9 bases unmatched. This CDR3 region has 16 residues. The CDR3: CAISSGDRGRNNEQFF. The CDR3, as DNA: TGTGCCATCAGTTCTGGGGACAGGGGTCGCAACAATGAGCAGTTCTTC.

V is TRBV5-6 and J is TRBJ1-2; the D is unclear. There are 13 residues in the CDR3. V was cut by 0 bases and J by 8 bases, with 11 bases left in between. Germline V gene data show CDR1 as SGHDT and CDR2 as YYEEEE. This CDR3 is CASSLDRVSGYTF. The CDR3 nucleotides are TGTGCCAGCAGCTTGGACCGGGTCTCCGGCTACACCTTC.

This clone occurred once. The gene calls are TRBV28 and TRBJ2-7; 9 bases align to TRBD1. The CDR3 is made up of 14 amino acids. Germline V gene data show CDR1 as MDHEN and CDR2 as SYDVKM. V gave up 6 bases and J gave up 0 bases; unmatched junction bases: 3. The CDR3 is CASRGQGNSYEQYF. Here the CDR3 DNA reads TGTGCCAGCAGGGGACAGGGCAACTCCTACGAGCAGTACTTC.

This rearrangement joins TRBV11-2 to TRBJ1-1; TRBD1 might be the D (6 bases). V shed 6 bases and J shed 1 base, with 18 bases lying between them. The CDR3 covers 16 residues. Germline V gives CDR1 SGHAT, CDR2 FQNNGV. The CDR3 DNA sequence: TGTGCCAGCAGTTCCTTACGGGGGGGGCAGAACACTGAAGCTTTCTTT. This encodes CASSSLRGGQNTEAFF. The variable domain in full, completed from reference TRBV11-2 and TRBJ1-1, reads EAGVAQSPRYKIIEKRQSVAFWCNPISGHATLYWYQQILGQGPKLLIQFQNNGVVDDSQLPKDRFSAERLKGVDSTLKIQPAKLEDSAVYLCASSSLRGGQNTEAFFGQGTRLTVV.

The chain joins TRBV9 to TRBJ2-2, with 8 bases lining up with TRBD1. In germline, CDR1 is SGDLS, CDR2 YYNGEE. CDR3 length: 17 residues. With V trimmed by 0 bases and J by 3 bases, 7 bases remained unmatched. The CDR3, as DNA: TGTGCCAGCAGCGTAGTCCAGGGGGCGCTTTACACCGGGGAGCTGTTTTTT. As protein: CASSVVQGALYTGELFF.

This rearrangement joins TRBV5-6 to TRBJ2-2, with a weak D call TRBD1 (6 bases). V shed 2 bases and J shed 4 bases, with 15 bases lying between them. The CDR3 has 16 residues. CDR1 is SGHDT, CDR2 YYEEEE, per germline. CDR3: CASSFRTGQPTGELFF. CDR3 sequence (DNA): TGTGCCAGCAGCTTCCGCACGGGACAACCCACCGGGGAGCTGTTTTTT.

This sequence joins TRBV7-9 and TRBJ2-7; the match to TRBD1 covers 8 bases. This CDR3 is 15 amino acids long. Germline V gives CDR1 SEHNR, CDR2 FQNEAQ (reference sequence). Trimming took 5 bases from V and 4 from J; bases not matched to a gene: 10. The CDR3 DNA sequence: TGTGCCAGCAGCCCCGGGACAGGCGCCCTTTACGAGCAGTACTTC. This encodes CASSPGTGALYEQYF.

The rearrangement joins TRBV18 to TRBJ2-2; D perhaps matches TRBD1 (6 bases). Trimming shortened V by 6 bases and J by 4 bases, and 15 bases separated the two germline ends. Germline V lookup: CDR1 KGHSH, CDR2 LQKENI. This CDR3 region has 15 residues. CDR3 in DNA: TGTGCCAGCTCGTTCGGACAGACCACCACCGGGGAGCTGTTTTTT. As protein: CASSFGQTTTGELFF. Based on the CDR3 plus reference TRBV18 and TRBJ2-2, the full variable domain is NAGVMQNPRHLVRRRGQEARLRCSPMKGHSHVYWYRQLPEEGLKFMVYLQKENIIDESGMPKERFSAEFPKEGPSILRIQQVVRGDSAAYFCASSFGQTTTGELFFGEGSRLTVL.

The chain joins TRBV9 to TRBJ2-1; a possible D gene is TRBD2 (5 bases). The CDR3 contains 13 residues. Trimming removed 0 bases at V and 9 bases at J, with 10 bases between. Germline V lookup: CDR1 SGDLS, CDR2 YYNGEE. CDR3 in DNA: TGTGCCAGCAGCGTAGACAGCCGGGGTGAGCAGTTCTTC. It yields the protein CASSVDSRGEQFF. Drawing the rest from reference TRBV9 and TRBJ2-1, the complete variable domain is DSGVTQTPKHLITATGQRVTLRCSPRSGDLSVYWYQQSLDQGLQFLIQYYNGEERAKGNILERFSAQQFPDLHSELNLSSLELGDSALYFCASSVDSRGEQFFGPGTRLTVL.

Written as DNA, the CDR3 is TGTGCCAGCAGCGTAAGGGGGGACTACCTCTACAATGAGCAGTTCTTC. It specifies CASSVRGDYLYNEQFF. V and J are TRBV9 and TRBJ2-1, with D possibly being TRBD2 (7 bases). Germline lookup yields CDR1 SGDLS and CDR2 YYNGEE. The CDR3 contains 16 residues. With 1 base removed from V and 3 bases from J, the gap between germline ends came to 14 bases.

The genes are TRBV5-1 and TRBJ1-6; the D gene is possibly TRBD1 (6 bases). The germline V gene has CDR1 SGHRS and CDR2 YFSETQ. The CDR3 sequence is 13 residues long. V lost 5 bases to trimming and J lost 15 bases, with 18 bases between them. The CDR3 DNA follows: TGCGCCAGCAGTTCAACCGCACAGGGAGACCTCCACTTT. Encoded protein: CASSSTAQGDLHF.

The J gene is TRBJ2-2, the V gene TRBV6-4; possible D gene TRBD1, 5 bases. V was cut by 7 bases and J by 6 bases, with 15 bases left in between. This CDR3 spans 14 amino acids. Germline V lookup: CDR1 MRHNA, CDR2 SNTAGT. The CDR3 sequence is CASKDTNRAGELFF. The CDR3 DNA is TGTGCCAGCAAGGACACAAACCGGGCCGGGGAGCTGTTTTTT.

The sample holds one count of this clone. The V and J genes are TRBV19 and TRBJ2-4; TRBD1 might be the D (6 bases). Looked up from germline, CDR1 is LNHDA and CDR2 is SQIVND (reference sequence). This CDR3 is built from 15 residues. Trimming pared 6 bases from V and 0 bases from J, leaving 12 bases between. CDR3 sequence: CASSRTEIAKNIQYF. The CDR3 region has the DNA TGTGCCAGTAGCAGGACAGAGATAGCCAAAAACATTCAGTACTTC.

The chain joins TRBV7-2 to TRBJ2-7; 9 bases line up with TRBD2. Germline CDR1 reads SGHTA; CDR2 reads FQGNSA. CDR3 length: 15 amino acids. The V gene end was trimmed by 3 bases and the J gene end by 3 bases; junction bases not matched to a gene: 6. The CDR3 reads CASSLASGDLYEQYF. CDR3 DNA: TGTGCCAGCAGCTTGGCTAGCGGGGATCTCTACGAGCAGTACTTC.

V gene TRBV4-2 combines with J gene TRBJ2-1; 9 bases are a match to TRBD2. From germline, CDR1 is LGHNA and CDR2 YNFKEQ. After removal of 4 bases from V and 12 bases from J, the junction contained 16 bases not matched to a gene. This CDR3 region has 16 residues. CDR3 loop: CASSRLLAGGGELQFF. For the CDR3, the DNA is TGTGCCAGCAGCCGATTACTAGCGGGTGGGGGGGAGCTGCAGTTCTTC.

The chain uses TRBV29-1 and TRBJ2-7, with D maybe TRBD2 (5 bases). The CDR3 has 13 amino acids. V lost 6 bases and J lost 2, with 14 bases in between. Germline lookup yields CDR1 SQVTM and CDR2 ANQGSEA. The CDR3 is CSVRGASPYEQYF. For the CDR3, the DNA is TGCAGCGTACGGGGAGCCAGCCCCTACGAGCAGTACTTC.

This sequence joins TRBV29-1 and TRBJ1-1, with D possibly matching TRBD1 (5 bases). The V gene lost 3 bases and the J gene lost 3 bases, with 8 bases spanning the gap. The germline V gene has CDR1 SQVTM and CDR2 ANQGSEA. The CDR3 length is 12 residues. CDR3 bases: TGCAGCGTTGAGGAGGGGTACACTGAAGCTTTCTTT. It is translated as CSVEEGYTEAFF. Full variable domain (rest looked up from reference TRBV29-1 and TRBJ1-1): SAVISQKPSRDICQRGTSLTIQCQVDSQVTMMFWYRQQPGQSLTLIATANQGSEATYESGFVIDKFPISRPNLTFSTLTVSNMSPEDSSIYLCSVEEGYTEAFFGQGTRLTVV.

This rearrangement joins TRBV7-9 to TRBJ1-1, with a possible D match to TRBD1 (5 bases). CDR1 SEHNR and CDR2 FQNEAQ come from the germline V gene (reference sequence). CDR3 length equals 15 residues. The germline V and J ends were trimmed by 1 base and 4 bases, with 13 bases remaining between them. As DNA, the CDR3 is TGTGCCAGCAGCTTAGACCCAGGGTGGGGCACTGAAGCTTTCTTT. It is translated as CASSLDPGWGTEAFF. Looking up the rest from reference TRBV7-9 and TRBJ1-1 gives the full variable domain: DTGVSQNPRHKITKRGQNVTFRCDPISEHNRLYWYRQTLGQGPEFLTYFQNEAQLEKSRLLSDRFSAERPKGSFSTLEIQRTEQGDSAMYLCASSLDPGWGTEAFFGQGTRLTVV.